Following are 29 T cell receptor beta chains from one sample sequenced in a study of CDR3 diversity in severe acne. TCRdb re-derived calls from the PCR reads in MiXCR, one entry per CDR3 protein. The data show roughly 81,000 distinct CDR3 sequences, with about 52% seen just once and 9.5% to 13% held by the top ten. The sequencing sample was made of blood. These receptors all stem from a male donor in good health, serving as a control.

A note on this clonotype: A clone one base away is much larger, so this may be a read error. The chain couples TRBV5-6 to TRBJ1-1; D remains unclear. The ends were cut back, 0 bases at V and 9 bases at J, with 15 bases in the middle. Germline-derived CDR1 and CDR2 are SGHDT and YYEEEE. This CDR3 contains 14 residues. The CDR3 reads CASSLDGERVKAFF. DNA for the CDR3: TGTGCCAGCAGCTTGGACGGGGAGCGGGTGAAAGCTTTCTTT.

This clonotype has just a few counts. The rearrangement uses TRBV29-1 and TRBJ1-1, with D perhaps matching TRBD1 (5 bases). Trimming left V 6 bases short and J 6 bases short, with 8 bases between. CDR1 is SQVTM and CDR2 is ANQGSEA in the germline V gene. This CDR3 is built from 10 residues. The CDR3: CSVRDAEAFF. CDR3 nucleotides: TGCAGCGTCAGGGACGCTGAAGCTTTCTTT.

A remark on this clonotype: Sequence at one end of the junction differs from germline and may be a read error. The chain links TRBV9 to TRBJ1-1; D may be TRBD1 (5 bases). Germline CDR1 SGDLS, CDR2 YYNGEE. The CDR3 has 13 residues. The CDR3 here is CVSSPHDSIQAFF. The CDR3 DNA is TGTGTCAGCAGCCCCCATGACAGTATACAAGCTTTCTTT.

This clonotype has at least ten counts. V is TRBV19 and J is TRBJ2-2; a possible D gene is TRBD1 (5 bases). V was pared by 3 bases and J by 2 bases, with 16 bases between. The V gene's germline CDR1 is LNHDA and CDR2 SQIVND (reference sequence). The CDR3 totals 17 residues. The CDR3 DNA sequence: TGTGCCAGTAGTATTTTTGGGTACAGGAGTAACACCGGGGAGCTGTTTTTT. This codes for CASSIFGYRSNTGELFF.

This clonotype was observed at least ten times. The V call is TRBV28, the J call TRBJ2-7, with D possibly being TRBD1 (5 bases). The V end was cut by 6 bases, the J end by 7 bases, with 19 bases between. Looked up from germline, CDR1 is MDHEN and CDR2 is SYDVKM. The CDR3 runs to 14 residues. CDR3 protein: CASSKGAPRIEQYF. The DNA for the CDR3 is TGTGCCAGCAGCAAAGGGGCCCCCAGGATAGAGCAGTACTTC.

The J gene is TRBJ2-1, the V gene TRBV7-8; TRBD2 matches at 9 bases. The CDR3 spans 14 residues. Trimming at V came to 4 bases and at J to 3 bases, leaving 1 base not matched to a gene. CDR1 and CDR2 from the germline V gene are SGHVS and FQNEAQ. The CDR3 coding sequence is TGTGCCAGCAGCTGGACTAGCGACTACAATGAGCAGTTCTTC. It encodes CASSWTSDYNEQFF.

The V call is TRBV11-3, the J call TRBJ2-6; no definite D call. Germline V gene lookup returns CDR1 SGHNT and CDR2 YENEEA. V lost 3 bases and J lost 0, with 6 bases in between. This CDR3 spans 15 amino acids. The CDR3 is CASSFTNSGANVLTF. CDR3 bases: TGTGCCAGCAGCTTCACCAACTCTGGGGCCAACGTCCTGACTTTC.

V usage is TRBV25-1 and J usage is TRBJ1-1; D unclear. In germline, CDR1 is MGHDK, CDR2 SYGVNS. The CDR3 extends over 15 amino acids. V was trimmed by 6 bases and J by 1 base, leaving 15 bases between them. The CDR3 nucleotides are TGTGCCAGCAGCCGCCTGGGGTTACCGAACACTGAAGCTTTCTTT. Its protein product is CASSRLGLPNTEAFF.

V usage is TRBV4-1 and J usage is TRBJ1-2; D may be TRBD1 (6 bases). This CDR3 region has 13 residues. Trimming shortened V by 1 base and J by 7 bases, and 10 bases separated the two germline ends. Germline CDR1 reads MGHRA; CDR2 reads YSYEKL. The DNA of the CDR3 is TGCGCCAGCAGCCAAGCAACAGGGTTTGGCTACACCTTC. Translation: CASSQATGFGYTF.

Concerning this clonotype: Germline is not matched at one junction end, which may reflect a read error. CDR3 residues: CASSVRPHPYQPQHF. CDR3 coding DNA: TGTGCCAGCAGTGTCCGCCCGCACCCGTATCAGCCCCAGCACTTT. The J gene is TRBJ1-5, the V gene TRBV25-1; D gene unclear. The CDR3 is 15 amino acids. Germline V gene sequence: CDR1 MGHDK, CDR2 SYGVNS.

The chain uses TRBV7-6 and TRBJ2-5; 9 nucleotides align to TRBD2. Per germline, CDR1 SGHVS and CDR2 FNYEAQ. After removal of 4 bases from V and 4 bases from J, the junction contained 4 bases not matched to a gene. The CDR3 is made up of 14 amino acids. CDR3 residues: CASSWGGGAETQYF. CDR3 in DNA: TGTGCCAGCAGCTGGGGCGGGGGGGCAGAGACCCAGTACTTC.

The V gene is TRBV7-3, the J gene TRBJ2-3; D might be TRBD1 (5 bases). V gave up 5 bases and J gave up 6 bases, with 15 bases separating them. From germline, CDR1 is SGHTA and CDR2 FQGTGA. This CDR3 spans 14 amino acids. In DNA, the CDR3 is TGTGCCAGCAGCCCTAACGCAGGGTCGGATACGCAGTATTTT. This translates into CASSPNAGSDTQYF. The full variable domain, completed using reference TRBV7-3 and TRBJ2-3, is GAGVSQTPSNKVTEKGKYVELRCDPISGHTALYWYRQSLGQGPEFLIYFQGTGAADDSGLPNDRFFAVRPEGSVSTLKIQRTERGDSAVYLCASSPNAGSDTQYFGPGTRLTVL.

The rearrangement joins TRBV4-1 to TRBJ2-7; TRBD2 matches 12 bases. Germline V gene sequence: CDR1 MGHRA, CDR2 YSYEKL. Trimming at V came to 1 base and at J to 8 bases, leaving 3 bases not matched to a gene. The CDR3 is 14 residues long. CDR3 amino acids: CASSQGGLAGKQYF. CDR3 coding DNA: TGCGCCAGCAGCCAAGGAGGACTAGCGGGAAAGCAGTACTTC.

The table lists this clonotype with a count of one. This could be a read error, since a much larger clone is one nucleotide away. The CDR3 carries no conserved terminal phenylalanine or tryptophan, so it likely arises from a read error. The chain employs TRBV7-9 and TRBJ1-1; possible D gene TRBD1, 5 bases. V was trimmed by 6 bases and J by 5 bases, leaving 22 bases between them. The CDR3 loop spans 16 amino acids. Germline CDR1 and CDR2: SEHNR and FQNEAQ (reference sequence). The CDR3 coding sequence is TGTGCCAGCAGATATAAAATCGGGGACCCCGGGACTGAAGCTTTCTCT. It yields the protein CASRYKIGDPGTEAFS.

This clonotype occurred a few times. This rearrangement joins TRBV7-2 to TRBJ1-1, with TRBD1 identical over 7 bases. Germline V lookup: CDR1 SGHTA, CDR2 FQGNSA. The CDR3 extends over 15 amino acids. With 2 bases clipped from V and 3 bases from J, the junction kept 6 bases outside the gene matches. The CDR3 region is CASSLSGQADTEAFF. The CDR3 DNA reads as TGTGCCAGCAGCTTAAGTGGACAGGCTGACACTGAAGCTTTCTTT.

The chain carries TRBV18 and TRBJ2-3; the match to TRBD2 covers 11 bases. The germline V gene encodes CDR1 KGHSH and CDR2 LQKENI. This CDR3 is 16 amino acids long. J lost 6 bases, V lost 4 bases, and 9 bases had no gene match. Written as DNA, the CDR3 is TGTGCCAGCTCACTGGCCACTAGCGGGAGTTGGGATACGCAGTATTTT. It is translated as CASSLATSGSWDTQYF.

In its sample, this clonotype was seen many times. The rearrangement uses TRBV7-9 and TRBJ1-2; 9 nucleotides agree with TRBD1. V lost 1 base to trimming and J lost 8 bases; unmatched junction nucleotides: 2. CDR1 and CDR2 (germline): SEHNR, FQNEAQ (reference sequence). The CDR3 is 13 residues long. Here the CDR3 reads CASSLETGGGYTF. CDR3 DNA sequence: TGTGCCAGCAGCTTAGAGACAGGGGGGGGCTACACCTTC.

V and J are TRBV29-1 and TRBJ2-7, with D perhaps TRBD1 (5 bases). There are 14 residues in the CDR3. Looked up from germline, CDR1 is SQVTM and CDR2 is ANQGSEA. The V end was cut by 4 bases, the J end by 3 bases, with 16 bases between. This CDR3 reads CSVGGYQGYYEQYF. DNA for the CDR3: TGCAGCGTTGGAGGTTATCAGGGCTACTACGAGCAGTACTTC.

A note on this clonotype: Since the CDR3 does not end with the conserved phenylalanine or tryptophan, this likely comes from a read error. The chain links TRBV29-1 to TRBJ2-7; maybe TRBD2 (6 bases). CDR3 size: 12 residues. Per the germline V gene, CDR1 is SQVTM and CDR2 is ANQGSEA. Trimming pared 7 bases from V and 7 bases from J, leaving 17 bases between. The DNA of the CDR3 is TGCAGCGCCGGGATTACGCGGGGAGAGCAGTACTAC. Protein: CSAGITRGEQYY.

This clonotype was picked up many times. V gene TRBV9 combines with J gene TRBJ1-1; no clear D gene. The CDR3 loop spans 14 amino acids. Trimming removed 4 bases from V and 1 base from J, with 11 bases in between. CDR1 is SGDLS, CDR2 YYNGEE, per germline. The CDR3 DNA reads TGTGCCAGCAGCCCGGTATGGGCGAACACTGAAGCTTTCTTT. It specifies CASSPVWANTEAFF.

J is TRBJ2-7 and V is TRBV29-1; D unresolved. The CDR3 spans 9 residues. Germline values: CDR1 SQVTM, CDR2 ANQGSEA. V lost 7 bases and J lost 0, with 1 base in between. CDR3 nucleotides: TGCAGCGCCTCCTACGAGCAGTACTTC. This sequence encodes CSASYEQYF.

This clonotype appeared once. At one end the junction does not follow the germline gene, possibly because of a read error. The chain links TRBV2 to TRBJ2-7; D may correspond to TRBD1 or TRBD2 (5 bases each). This CDR3 region has 11 residues. Germline CDR1 SNHLY, CDR2 FYNNEI. DNA for the CDR3: TGTGCCAGCAGTGACTTCCGGGACGACCTTTTC. It yields the protein CASSDFRDDLF.

The rearrangement links TRBV13 to TRBJ1-2; TRBD1 aligns across 8 bases. Germline values: CDR1 PRHDT, CDR2 FYEKMQ (reference sequence). V trimming: 6 bases; J trimming: 7 bases; junction bases outside the gene matches: 7. The CDR3 covers 13 residues. This chain's CDR3 is CASRYRQGPGYTF. The CDR3 nucleotides read TGTGCCAGCAGGTATCGACAGGGGCCTGGCTACACCTTC.

This clonotype has only one observation. The chain couples TRBV29-1 to TRBJ2-5; TRBD2 might be the D (6 bases). CDR1 and CDR2 from the germline V gene are SQVTM and ANQGSEA. There are 15 residues in the CDR3. Trimming stripped 4 bases from V and 2 bases from J, with 17 bases between. As DNA, the CDR3 is TGCAGCGTTGGAGTGGTAGCGGAGCCTCAAGAGACCCAGTACTTC. Translation gives CSVGVVAEPQETQYF.

This chain uses TRBV7-9 with TRBJ2-6; 10 nucleotides match TRBD1. Trimming took 5 bases from V and 1 from J; bases not matched to a gene: 5. This CDR3 spans 17 amino acids. Germline V gene sequence: CDR1 SEHNR, CDR2 FQNEAQ (reference sequence). CDR3 in amino acids: CASSRDRGRSGANVLTF. For the CDR3, the DNA is TGTGCCAGCAGCCGAGACAGGGGGCGGTCTGGGGCCAACGTCCTGACTTTC.

Concerning this clonotype itself: One junction end does not reproduce the germline sequence, and a read error may be involved. This rearrangement joins TRBV29-1 to TRBJ1-3; TRBD1 might be the D (6 bases). CDR3 length: 14 amino acids. Germline values: CDR1 SQVTM, CDR2 ANQGSEA. The CDR3: CASTKDSPGNTIYF. The CDR3 DNA reads TGTGCCAGTACCAAGGACAGCCCTGGAAACACCATATATTTT.

The chain combines TRBV9 with TRBJ1-1; D is unclear. Trimming removed 4 bases from V and 6 bases from J, with 4 bases in between. Looked up from germline, CDR1 is SGDLS and CDR2 is YYNGEE. There are 10 residues in the CDR3. CDR3 in amino acids: CASSLAEAFF. DNA of the CDR3: TGTGCCAGCAGCTTAGCTGAAGCTTTCTTT.

This clonotype was recorded many times. The chain links TRBV2 to TRBJ1-2; 8 bases are a match to TRBD1. CDR1 and CDR2 (germline): SNHLY, FYNNEI. The V and J ends lost 1 base and 4 bases, in that order; junction bases with no gene match: 2. This CDR3 has 14 residues. The CDR3 DNA reads as TGTGCCAGCAGTGAAGATGGGACAGGCTATGGCTACACCTTC. As protein: CASSEDGTGYGYTF.

The rearrangement uses TRBV24-1 and TRBJ2-5; D gene unclear. The length of the CDR3 is 14 residues. Germline CDR1 is KGHDR and CDR2 is SFDVKD. V lost 5 bases and J lost 2, with 11 bases in between. The DNA of the CDR3 is TGTGCCACCAGTGCTTCGGGCACGCAAGAGACCCAGTACTTC. It specifies CATSASGTQETQYF.